This entry features one T cell receptor beta chain sequence. Its antigen remains unidentified. The data were taken from a study of shared clonotypes between healthy human individuals. Whole-study results and caveats: The four-donor shared clonotypes exceeded non-shared clonotypes in generation probability, with non-shared ones scoring lower. Some naive CD4 clonotypes, roughly 4.8%, turned up in common across a few donors.

Adult Caucasians living in Nashville, Tennessee made up all of the donors. Germline lookup yields CDR1 LGHNA and CDR2 YSLEER. The CDR3 is 15 residues long. With 6 bases clipped from V and 1 base from J, the junction kept 6 bases outside the gene matches. Every subset had its genomic DNA shared out evenly among several immunoSEQ plates. Only in-frame clones appear in the TCRdb table, and some are missing; sequencing was by immunoSEQ multiplex PCR. The sample holds about 1 million clones; more than 60% are singletons and the top ten take over 1.3%. The source material was memory CD4+ T cells sorted from blood. The subset is: CD45RA-negative fraction. The V call is TRBV4-3, the J call TRBJ2-3, with 8 bases fitting TRBD2. The sequence came from a man between 18 and 29 years old in good health. CDR3 in DNA: TGCGCCAGCAGTCCCAGCGGGAGTGGCACAGATACGCAGTATTTT. It codes for CASSPSGSGTDTQYF.